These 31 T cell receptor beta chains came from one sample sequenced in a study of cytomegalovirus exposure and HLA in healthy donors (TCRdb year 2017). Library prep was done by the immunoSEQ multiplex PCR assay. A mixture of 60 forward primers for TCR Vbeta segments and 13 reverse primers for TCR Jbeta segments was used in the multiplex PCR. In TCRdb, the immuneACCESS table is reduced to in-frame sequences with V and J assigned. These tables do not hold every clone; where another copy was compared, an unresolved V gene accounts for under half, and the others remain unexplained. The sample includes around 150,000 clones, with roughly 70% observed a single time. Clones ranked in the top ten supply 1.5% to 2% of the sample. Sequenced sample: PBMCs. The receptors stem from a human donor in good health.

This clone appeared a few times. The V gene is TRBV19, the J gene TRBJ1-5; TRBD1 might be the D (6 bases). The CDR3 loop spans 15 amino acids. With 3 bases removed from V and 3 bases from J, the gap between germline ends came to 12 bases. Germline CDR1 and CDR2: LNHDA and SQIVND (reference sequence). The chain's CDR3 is CASSMLTGTNQPQHF. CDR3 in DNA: TGTGCCAGTAGTATGTTAACAGGGACCAATCAGCCCCAGCATTTT. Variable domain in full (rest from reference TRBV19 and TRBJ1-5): DGGITQSPKYLFRKEGQNVTLSCEQNLNHDAMYWYRQDPGQGLRLIYYSQIVNDFQKGDIAEGYSVSREKKESFPLTVTSAQKNPTAFYLCASSMLTGTNQPQHFGDGTRLSIL.

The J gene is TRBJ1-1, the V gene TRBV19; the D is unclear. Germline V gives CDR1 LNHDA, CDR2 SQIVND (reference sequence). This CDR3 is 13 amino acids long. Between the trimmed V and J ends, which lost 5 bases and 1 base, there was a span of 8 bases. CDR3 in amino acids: CASSGQANTEAFF. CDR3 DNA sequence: TGTGCCAGTAGTGGCCAGGCGAACACTGAAGCTTTCTTT.

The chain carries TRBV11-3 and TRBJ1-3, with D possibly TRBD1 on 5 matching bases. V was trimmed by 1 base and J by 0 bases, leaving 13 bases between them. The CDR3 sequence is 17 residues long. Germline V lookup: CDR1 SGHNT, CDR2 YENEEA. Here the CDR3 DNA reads TGTGCCAGCAGCTTAGCAGGACACCCGGTCTCTGGAAACACCATATATTTT. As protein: CASSLAGHPVSGNTIYF.

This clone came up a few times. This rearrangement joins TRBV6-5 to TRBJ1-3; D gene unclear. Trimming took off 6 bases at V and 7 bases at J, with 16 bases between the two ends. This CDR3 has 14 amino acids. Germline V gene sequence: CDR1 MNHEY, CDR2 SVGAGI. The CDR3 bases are TGTGCCAGCAGCCGGGTGAGAGGAGAGAACACCATATATTTT. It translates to CASSRVRGENTIYF.

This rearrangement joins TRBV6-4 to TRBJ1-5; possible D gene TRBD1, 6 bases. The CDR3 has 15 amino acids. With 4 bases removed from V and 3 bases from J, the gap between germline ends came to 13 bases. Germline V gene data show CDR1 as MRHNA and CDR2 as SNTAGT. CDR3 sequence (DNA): TGTGCCAGCAGTGCCGAAGGGGGTGACAATCAGCCCCAGCATTTT. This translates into CASSAEGGDNQPQHF.

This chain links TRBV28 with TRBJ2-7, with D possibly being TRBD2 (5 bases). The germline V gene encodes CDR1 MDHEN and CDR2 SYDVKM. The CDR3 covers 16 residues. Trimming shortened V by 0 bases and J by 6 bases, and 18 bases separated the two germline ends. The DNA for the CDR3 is TGTGCCAGCAGTTTATGGCGGGCAGGCCCTGGGTCCGAGCAGTACTTC. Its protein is CASSLWRAGPGSEQYF.

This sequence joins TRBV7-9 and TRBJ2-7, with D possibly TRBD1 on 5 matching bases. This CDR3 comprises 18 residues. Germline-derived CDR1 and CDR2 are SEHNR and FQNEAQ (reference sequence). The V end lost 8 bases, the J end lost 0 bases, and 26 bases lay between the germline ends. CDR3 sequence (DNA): TGTGCCAGCTCAGCTTATCAGGGCGGTAGCATGAGCTCCTACGAGCAGTACTTC. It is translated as CASSAYQGGSMSSYEQYF. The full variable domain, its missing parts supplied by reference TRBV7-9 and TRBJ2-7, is DTGVSQNPRHKITKRGQNVTFRCDPISEHNRLYWYRQTLGQGPEFLTYFQNEAQLEKSRLLSDRFSAERPKGSFSTLEIQRTEQGDSAMYLCASSAYQGGSMSSYEQYFGPGTRLTVT.

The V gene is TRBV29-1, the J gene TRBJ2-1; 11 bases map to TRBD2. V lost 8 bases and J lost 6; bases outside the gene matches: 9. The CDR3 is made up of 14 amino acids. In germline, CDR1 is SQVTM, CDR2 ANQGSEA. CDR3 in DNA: TGCAGCACACGACTAGCGGGATTTGTCAATGAGCAGTTCTTC. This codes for CSTRLAGFVNEQFF.

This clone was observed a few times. The CDR3 is CASSLTGGMGQETQYF. DNA for the CDR3: TGTGCCAGCAGCTTAACGGGGGGTATGGGGCAAGAGACCCAGTACTTC. V is TRBV7-3 and J is TRBJ2-5, with D perhaps TRBD2 (6 bases). In germline, CDR1 is SGHTA, CDR2 FQGTGA. The CDR3 length is 16 residues. Trimming took 0 bases from V and 2 from J, leaving 13 bases between them.

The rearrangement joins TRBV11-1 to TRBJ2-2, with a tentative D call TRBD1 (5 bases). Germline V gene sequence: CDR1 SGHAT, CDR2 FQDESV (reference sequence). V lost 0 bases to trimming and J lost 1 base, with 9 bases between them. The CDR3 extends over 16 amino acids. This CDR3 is CASSLAGRGNTGELFF. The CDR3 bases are TGTGCCAGCAGCTTAGCCGGTAGGGGGAACACCGGGGAGCTGTTTTTT.

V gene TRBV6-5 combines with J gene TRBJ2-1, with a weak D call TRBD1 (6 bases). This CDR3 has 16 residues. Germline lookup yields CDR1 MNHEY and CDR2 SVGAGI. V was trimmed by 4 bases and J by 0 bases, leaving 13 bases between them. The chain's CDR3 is CASSWGTDSSYNEQFF. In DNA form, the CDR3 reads TGTGCCAGCAGTTGGGGGACGGACAGCTCCTACAATGAGCAGTTCTTC.

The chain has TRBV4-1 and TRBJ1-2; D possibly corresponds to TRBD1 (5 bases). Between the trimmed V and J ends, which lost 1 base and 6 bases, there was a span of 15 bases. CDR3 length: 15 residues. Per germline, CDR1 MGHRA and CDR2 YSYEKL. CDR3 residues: CASSQVVGLRDGYTF. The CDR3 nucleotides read TGCGCCAGCAGCCAAGTGGTCGGGCTCAGGGATGGCTACACCTTC.

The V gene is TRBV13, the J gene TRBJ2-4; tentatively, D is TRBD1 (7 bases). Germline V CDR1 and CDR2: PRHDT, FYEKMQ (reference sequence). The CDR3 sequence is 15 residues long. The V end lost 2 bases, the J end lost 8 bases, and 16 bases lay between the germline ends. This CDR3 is CASSLNGVRGDIQYF. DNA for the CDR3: TGTGCCAGCAGCTTAAACGGGGTCAGGGGGGACATTCAGTACTTC.

The CDR3: CASTTGPRQGTFYSNQPQHF. As DNA, the CDR3 is TGTGCCAGTACCACCGGCCCCAGACAGGGAACCTTTTATAGCAATCAGCCCCAGCATTTT. The rearrangement joins TRBV19 to TRBJ1-5; 7 bases agree with TRBD1. The CDR3 is 20 residues long. The trim removed 7 bases at V and 0 bases at J, leaving 21 bases unmatched. CDR1 LNHDA and CDR2 SQIVND come from the germline V gene (reference sequence).

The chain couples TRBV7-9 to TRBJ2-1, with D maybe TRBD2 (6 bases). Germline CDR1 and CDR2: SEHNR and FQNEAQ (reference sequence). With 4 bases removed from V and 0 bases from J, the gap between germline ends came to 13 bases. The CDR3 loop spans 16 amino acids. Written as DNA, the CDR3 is TGTGCCAGCAGCTCCTATCCGACTAGCTCCTACAATGAGCAGTTCTTC. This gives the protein CASSSYPTSSYNEQFF.

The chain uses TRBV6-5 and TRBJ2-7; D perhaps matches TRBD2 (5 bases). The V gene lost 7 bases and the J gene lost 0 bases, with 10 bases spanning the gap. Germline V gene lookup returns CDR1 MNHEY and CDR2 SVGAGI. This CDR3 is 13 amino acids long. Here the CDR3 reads CASTQEVSYEQYF. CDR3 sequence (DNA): TGTGCCAGCACCCAGGAGGTCTCCTACGAGCAGTACTTC.

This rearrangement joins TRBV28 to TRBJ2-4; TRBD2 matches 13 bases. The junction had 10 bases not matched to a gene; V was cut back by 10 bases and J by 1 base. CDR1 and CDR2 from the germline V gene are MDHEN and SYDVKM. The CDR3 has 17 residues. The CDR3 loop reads CATTGTSGIGAKNIQYF. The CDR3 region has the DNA TGTGCCACTACAGGGACTAGCGGGATTGGGGCCAAAAACATTCAGTACTTC.

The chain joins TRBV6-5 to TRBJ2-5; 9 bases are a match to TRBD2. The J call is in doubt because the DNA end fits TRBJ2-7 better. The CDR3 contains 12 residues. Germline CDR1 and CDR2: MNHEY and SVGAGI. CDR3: CASRGSGSEQYF. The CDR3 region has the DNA TGTGCCAGCAGGGGTAGCGGGAGCGAGCAGTACTTC.

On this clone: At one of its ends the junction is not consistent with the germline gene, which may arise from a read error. CDR3 nucleotides: TGTGCCAGCATCTTAAATGGACTAGCGGGAGAGACCCAGTACTTC. Its protein product is CASILNGLAGETQYF. The chain joins TRBV11-2 to TRBJ2-5; 11 bases align to TRBD2. From germline, CDR1 is SGHAT and CDR2 FQNNGV. The CDR3 consists of 15 residues.

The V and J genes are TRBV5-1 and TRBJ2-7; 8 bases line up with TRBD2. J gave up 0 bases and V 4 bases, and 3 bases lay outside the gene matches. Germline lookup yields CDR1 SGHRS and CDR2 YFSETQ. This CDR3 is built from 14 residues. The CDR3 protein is CASSVSGSSYEQYF. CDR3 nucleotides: TGCGCCAGCAGCGTGAGCGGGAGCTCCTACGAGCAGTACTTC.

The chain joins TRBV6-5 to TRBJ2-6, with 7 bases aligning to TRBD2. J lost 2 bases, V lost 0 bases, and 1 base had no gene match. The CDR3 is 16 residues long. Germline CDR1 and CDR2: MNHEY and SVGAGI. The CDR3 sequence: CASSYSGLAGANVLTF. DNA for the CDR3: TGTGCCAGCAGTTACTCTGGACTAGCTGGGGCCAACGTCCTGACTTTC.

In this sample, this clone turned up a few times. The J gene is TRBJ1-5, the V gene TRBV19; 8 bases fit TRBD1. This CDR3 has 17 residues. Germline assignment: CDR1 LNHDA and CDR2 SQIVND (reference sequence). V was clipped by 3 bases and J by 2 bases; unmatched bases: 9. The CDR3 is CASSMGQAYRGNQPQHF. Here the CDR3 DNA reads TGTGCCAGTAGTATGGGACAGGCCTACCGGGGCAATCAGCCCCAGCATTTT. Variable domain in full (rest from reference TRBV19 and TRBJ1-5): DGGITQSPKYLFRKEGQNVTLSCEQNLNHDAMYWYRQDPGQGLRLIYYSQIVNDFQKGDIAEGYSVSREKKESFPLTVTSAQKNPTAFYLCASSMGQAYRGNQPQHFGDGTRLSIL.

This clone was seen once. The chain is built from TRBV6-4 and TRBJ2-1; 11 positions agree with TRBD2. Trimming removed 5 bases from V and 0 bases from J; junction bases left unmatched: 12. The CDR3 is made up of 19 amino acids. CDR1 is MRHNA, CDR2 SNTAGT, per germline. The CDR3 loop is CASSIGLAGNGPSYNEQFF. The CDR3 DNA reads TGTGCCAGCAGTATTGGACTAGCGGGTAACGGGCCCTCCTACAATGAGCAGTTCTTC.

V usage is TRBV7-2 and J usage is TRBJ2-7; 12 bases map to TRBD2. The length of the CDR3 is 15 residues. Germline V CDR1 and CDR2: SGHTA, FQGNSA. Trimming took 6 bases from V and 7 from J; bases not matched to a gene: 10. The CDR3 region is CASRPSGRAAGEQYF. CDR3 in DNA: TGTGCCAGCAGGCCTAGCGGGAGGGCCGCTGGGGAGCAGTACTTC. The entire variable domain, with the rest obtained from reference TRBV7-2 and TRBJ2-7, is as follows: GAGVSQSPSNKVTEKGKDVELRCDPISGHTALYWYRQSLGQGLEFLIYFQGNSAPDKSGLPSDRFSAERTGGSVSTLTIQRTQQEDSAVYLCASRPSGRAAGEQYFGPGTRLTVT.

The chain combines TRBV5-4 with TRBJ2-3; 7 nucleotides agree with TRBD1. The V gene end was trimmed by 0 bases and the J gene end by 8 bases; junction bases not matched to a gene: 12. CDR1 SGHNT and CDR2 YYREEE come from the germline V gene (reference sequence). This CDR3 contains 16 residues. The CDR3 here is CASSLVGDRAPRTQYF. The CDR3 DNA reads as TGTGCCAGCAGCTTGGTCGGCGACAGGGCCCCGCGTACGCAGTATTTT.

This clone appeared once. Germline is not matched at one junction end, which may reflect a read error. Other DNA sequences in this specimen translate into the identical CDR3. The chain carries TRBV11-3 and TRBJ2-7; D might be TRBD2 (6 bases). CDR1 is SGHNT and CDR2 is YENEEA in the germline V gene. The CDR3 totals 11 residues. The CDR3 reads CACSTGLEQYF. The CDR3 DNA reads TGTGCCTGCAGTACGGGACTCGAGCAGTACTTC.

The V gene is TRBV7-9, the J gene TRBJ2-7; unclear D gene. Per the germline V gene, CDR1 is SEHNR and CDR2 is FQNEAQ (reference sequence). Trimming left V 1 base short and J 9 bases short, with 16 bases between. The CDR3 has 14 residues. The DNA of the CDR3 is TGTGCCAGCAGCTTAGGGCAGGCGATTGACGGGCAGTACTTC. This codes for CASSLGQAIDGQYF. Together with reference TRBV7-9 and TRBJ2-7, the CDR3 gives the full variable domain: DTGVSQNPRHKITKRGQNVTFRCDPISEHNRLYWYRQTLGQGPEFLTYFQNEAQLEKSRLLSDRFSAERPKGSFSTLEIQRTEQGDSAMYLCASSLGQAIDGQYFGPGTRLTVT.

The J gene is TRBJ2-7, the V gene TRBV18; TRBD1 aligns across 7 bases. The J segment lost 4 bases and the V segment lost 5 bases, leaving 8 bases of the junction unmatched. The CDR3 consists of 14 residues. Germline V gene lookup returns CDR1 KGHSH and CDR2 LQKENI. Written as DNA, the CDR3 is TGTGCCAGCTCAAACCGACAGGGTTCATACGAGCAGTACTTC. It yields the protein CASSNRQGSYEQYF. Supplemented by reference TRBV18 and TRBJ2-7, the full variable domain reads NAGVMQNPRHLVRRRGQEARLRCSPMKGHSHVYWYRQLPEEGLKFMVYLQKENIIDESGMPKERFSAEFPKEGPSILRIQQVVRGDSAAYFCASSNRQGSYEQYFGPGTRLTVT.

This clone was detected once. The CDR3 DNA follows: TGTGCCAGTAGTATAGGGGACCGATCAGGGGATGGCTACACCTTC. It translates to CASSIGDRSGDGYTF. The V gene is TRBV19, the J gene TRBJ1-2, with D possibly being TRBD1 (6 bases). Germline V CDR1 and CDR2: LNHDA, SQIVND (reference sequence). The CDR3 covers 15 residues. V dropped 1 base and J dropped 6 bases, with 15 bases sitting between them.

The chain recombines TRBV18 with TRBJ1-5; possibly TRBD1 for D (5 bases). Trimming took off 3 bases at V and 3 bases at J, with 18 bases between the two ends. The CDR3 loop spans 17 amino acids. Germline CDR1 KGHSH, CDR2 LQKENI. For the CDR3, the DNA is TGTGCCAGCTCACCCCCAGGCGGCCAGGGATACAATCAGCCCCAGCATTTT. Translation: CASSPPGGQGYNQPQHF. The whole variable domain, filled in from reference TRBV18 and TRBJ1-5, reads NAGVMQNPRHLVRRRGQEARLRCSPMKGHSHVYWYRQLPEEGLKFMVYLQKENIIDESGMPKERFSAEFPKEGPSILRIQQVVRGDSAAYFCASSPPGGQGYNQPQHFGDGTRLSIL.

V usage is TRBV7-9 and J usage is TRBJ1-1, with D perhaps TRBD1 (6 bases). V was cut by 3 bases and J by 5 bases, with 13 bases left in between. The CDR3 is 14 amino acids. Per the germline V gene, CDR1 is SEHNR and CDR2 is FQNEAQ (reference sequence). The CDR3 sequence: CASSFRGSGTEAFF. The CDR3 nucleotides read TGTGCCAGCAGCTTTAGGGGGTCGGGGACTGAAGCTTTCTTT.